This entry lists 6 T cell receptor beta chains sequenced from one sample in a study of T cells in Graves' hyperthyroidism and ophthalmopathy. Authors of the study amplified TCR beta CDR3 regions from RNA transcripts. TCR CDR3 underwent first-round RT-PCR with the HTBI primer set. Using its own MiXCR run on the multiplex PCR reads, TCRdb lists one record per CDR3 protein. Found here are roughly 150,000 distinct CDR3 sequences, about a tenth of them singletons; the top ten hold approximately 24%. The sample was blood. The source of these receptors is a woman aged 18-29 years with Graves' hyperthyroidism that later progressed to Graves' ophthalmopathy.

This clonotype was observed a handful of times. The rearrangement uses TRBV5-4 and TRBJ1-2; tentative D call: TRBD1 (6 bases). The V and J ends lost 1 base and 6 bases respectively, with 10 bases between them. CDR1 and CDR2 from the germline V gene are SGHNT and YYREEE (reference sequence). The CDR3 has 13 residues. This CDR3 reads CASSLTGKDGYTF. The CDR3 DNA is TGTGCCAGCAGCTTGACAGGGAAGGATGGCTACACCTTC. The whole variable domain, filled in from reference TRBV5-4 and TRBJ1-2, reads ETGVTQSPTHLIKTRGQQVTLRCSSQSGHNTVSWYQQALGQGPQFIFQYYREEENGRGNFPPRFSGLQFPNYSSELNVNALELDDSALYLCASSLTGKDGYTFGSGTRLTVV.

This clonotype has a handful of counts. The rearrangement joins TRBV19 to TRBJ1-4; 10 positions agree with TRBD1. The CDR3 sequence is 15 residues long. V shed 3 bases, J shed 8 bases, and the junction held 6 bases outside the gene matches. Germline V lookup: CDR1 LNHDA, CDR2 SQIVND (reference sequence). The CDR3 coding sequence is TGTGCCAGTAGTATTTCGGGGACAGGGGTCGAAAAACTGTTTTTT. Its protein is CASSISGTGVEKLFF.

With regard to this clonotype: It may be a read error: a sequence one base away is much more abundant. J is TRBJ1-1 and V is TRBV9; 8 bases are a match to TRBD1. The CDR3 covers 17 residues. V trimming: 1 base; J trimming: 7 bases; junction bases outside the gene matches: 15. The V gene's germline CDR1 is SGDLS and CDR2 YYNGEE. Here the CDR3 DNA reads TGTGCCAGCAGCGTACTGCCTAGGACAGGGAGAATGGGTGAAGCTTTCTTT. Protein sequence: CASSVLPRTGRMGEAFF.

The chain carries TRBV5-1 and TRBJ1-5; D might be TRBD1 (5 bases). V was cut by 3 bases and J by 2 bases, with 27 bases left in between. The CDR3 has 20 residues. CDR1 and CDR2 from the germline V gene are SGHRS and YFSETQ. The DNA for the CDR3 is TGCGCCAGCAGCTGCCCCGTGGGGGATCGGGGATTAAATGGCAATCAGCCCCAGCATTTT. This encodes CASSCPVGDRGLNGNQPQHF.

This clonotype showed up many times. The V call is TRBV6-1, the J call TRBJ1-5; 7 bases line up with TRBD1. In germline, CDR1 is MNHNS, CDR2 SASEGT. Trimming at V came to 6 bases and at J to 3 bases, leaving 5 bases not matched to a gene. The CDR3 consists of 14 residues. The DNA for the CDR3 is TGTGCCAGCAGCCAGGGACAGATCAATCAGCCCCAGCATTTT. Residues: CASSQGQINQPQHF.

This clonotype occurred many times. This chain links TRBV30 with TRBJ2-5; D is possibly TRBD2 (7 bases). V lost 2 bases, J lost 11 bases, and 15 bases lay in between. CDR1 and CDR2 from the germline V gene are GTSNPN and SVGIG (reference sequence). The CDR3 loop spans 12 amino acids. Here the CDR3 reads CAWSRRGALQYF. The CDR3, as DNA: TGTGCCTGGAGTCGTCGGGGGGCGTTACAGTACTTC.